These T cell receptor beta chains were read from a single sample in a study of T cells in narcolepsy. TCRdb's table, derived via immunoSEQ multiplex PCR, lists solely in-frame clones and lacks some. The table shows about 33,000 clones, with roughly 80% occurring only once. The sample consisted of CD45RA- memory CD4+ T cells from PBMCs. The origin of the receptors is a human donor with narcolepsy. CDR3s include the opening cysteine and the closing phenylalanine or tryptophan. A D gene is named only where the DNA matches it firmly. Not every row has a clone size; where given, it reads once, few, many or a size class.

TGTGCCAGCAGCCAAACGCAAGGGAGCGGGGAGCTGTTTTTT CASSQTQGSGELFF few TRBJ2-2 - TRBV6-1
TGTGCCACCAGCTCCGACAATGCCTACGAGCAGTACTTC CATSSDNAYEQYF once TRBJ2-7 - TRBV15
TGTGCCAGCACGAACTACGAGCAGTACTTC CASTNYEQYF - TRBJ2-7 - TRBV27
TGTGCCAGCAGTGAAGTCCGAAGTGGTGAGCAGTTCTTC CASSEVRSGEQFF - TRBJ2-1 - TRBV6-1
TGTGCCAGCAGCTACGGCGGGTCTGCGAAGGGGACTGAAGCTTTCTTT CASSYGGSAKGTEAFF - TRBJ1-1 - TRBV7-9
TGTGCCAGCAGCTTAAGGGCGAGCGGGGGCATGGGAGAGACCCAGTACTTC CASSLRASGGMGETQYF - TRBJ2-5 TRBD2 TRBV7-2
TGTGCCAGCAGAAGACAGACCCAAGAGACCCAGTACTTC CASRRQTQETQYF - TRBJ2-5 - TRBV6-5
TGCGCCAGCAGGGAGGGACAGGGATATCCGGGGGGCGGTTACAATGAGCAGTTCTTC CASREGQGYPGGGYNEQFF - TRBJ2-1 TRBD1 TRBV23-1
TGCGCCAGCAGGGATGGATCGGGACAGACTTTAGCCAAAAACATTCAGTACTTC CASRDGSGQTLAKNIQYF - TRBJ2-4 TRBD1 TRBV5-1
TGTGCCAGCAGCCAAGGGCCAGGCCGGGGGCGAGGCTACACCTTC CASSQGPGRGRGYTF - TRBJ1-2 - TRBV14
TGTGCCAGCAGCTTGGAGGAGACCCAGTACTTC CASSLEETQYF - TRBJ2-5 - TRBV5-4
TGTGCCAGCAGTGGGGTCGAGGGAGATAGCAATCAGCCCCAGCATTTT CASSGVEGDSNQPQHF - TRBJ1-5 - TRBV2
TGTGCCAGCAGCTTCCGAGGACAGTCCCCTGGAAACACCATATATTTT CASSFRGQSPGNTIYF - TRBJ1-3 - TRBV7-8
TGTGCCAGCAGCGTGACGGGACAGGGAGTCCATGAGCAGTTCTTC CASSVTGQGVHEQFF - TRBJ2-1 TRBD1 TRBV9
TGTGCCTGGAGTGTAAATAGGGGAGGGACTGAAGCTTTCTTT CAWSVNRGGTEAFF - TRBJ1-1 - TRBV30
TGTGCCAGCAGTTTTGGAGGGGTGGAAGGGGGAATTTCACCCCTCCACTTT CASSFGGVEGGISPLHF few TRBJ1-6 - TRBV27
TGTGCCAGCAGCTTCGGGGGCACCGGGGAGCTGTTTTTT CASSFGGTGELFF - TRBJ2-2 - TRBV7-3
TGTGCCAGCAGCTTAGGTGGGAATCATCAGCCCCAGCATTTT CASSLGGNHQPQHF - TRBJ1-5 - TRBV5-4
TGCGCCAGCAGCTTGGATCCGGACAGGGCGAACACCGGGGAGCTGTTTTTT CASSLDPDRANTGELFF once TRBJ2-2 TRBD1 TRBV5-1
TGCGCCAGCAGTGAGTCCTTATCCTACAATGAGCAGTTCTTC CASSESLSYNEQFF once TRBJ2-1 - TRBV10-1
TGTGCCAGCTCACCGGAAACTTCGGCGAATTCACCCCTCCACTTT CASSPETSANSPLHF - TRBJ1-6 - TRBV18
TGTGCCAGCAGTTTACACCACTACGAGCAGTACTTC CASSLHHYEQYF few TRBJ2-7 - TRBV28
TGTGCCAGCAGTTCCGGGACAGGGGGGGATACGCAGTATTTT CASSSGTGGDTQYF - TRBJ2-3 TRBD1 TRBV13
TGTGCCAGCAGCGCCCGGACAGGTCTTAACACTGAAGCTTTCTTT CASSARTGLNTEAFF - TRBJ1-1 TRBD1 TRBV9
TGTGCCAGCAAACTACAGGGTCTTGCGACTAATGAAAAACTGTTTTTT CASKLQGLATNEKLFF - TRBJ1-4 - TRBV5-6
TGTGCCAGCAGCCAAGATCTCGGACAGCCTTACGAGCAGTACTTC CASSQDLGQPYEQYF - TRBJ2-7 - TRBV4-1
TGCGCCAGCAGTGATGCGGGATCGGGGTACGAGCAGTACTTC CASSDAGSGYEQYF - TRBJ2-7 - TRBV10-2
TGTGCCAGCAGCCAAGGGGGGCGACTAGCGGGGAGGGAGACCCAGTACTTC CASSQGGRLAGRETQYF - TRBJ2-5 TRBD2 TRBV4-2
TGCAGCGCCGATAGACTTGACTCCTACAATGAGCAGTTCTTC CSADRLDSYNEQFF - TRBJ2-1 - TRBV29-1
TGTGCCAGCAGCTTAGAACCTCCGACACCCCTCCACTTT CASSLEPPTPLHF - TRBJ1-6 - TRBV7-8
TGTGCCAGCCACCAGGGCGTCGGCAATCAGCCCCAGCATTTT CASHQGVGNQPQHF - TRBJ1-5 - TRBV19
TGTGCCAGCAGCAAAGTTGAGTGGCGGACAGTCGTCGGAGCTTTCTTT CASSKVEWRTVVGAFF - TRBJ1-1 - TRBV21-1
TGCGCCAGCAGCCCAGACAGGGGGGTCGAGCAGTACTTC CASSPDRGVEQYF - TRBJ2-7 TRBD1 TRBV5-1
TGTGCCTGGCGCGAAGGGGGGCTCGGGGGCGGGATTCAGCCCCAGCATTTT CAWREGGLGGGIQPQHF - TRBJ1-5 - TRBV30
TGTGCCAGCAGCGTAGGACAGGGGGAGACTAATGAAAAACTGTTTTTT CASSVGQGETNEKLFF - TRBJ1-4 TRBD1 TRBV9
TGTGCCAGCTCGTCCCCCGCAGGTACAGATACGCAGTATTTT CASSSPAGTDTQYF - TRBJ2-3 - TRBV18
TGTGCCAGCAGCGTCGAAAGGGACACTGAAGCTTTCTTT CASSVERDTEAFF - TRBJ1-1 - TRBV11-1
TGTGCCAGCAGCTGGACAACAGACTATGGCTACACCTTC CASSWTTDYGYTF - TRBJ1-2 - TRBV14
TGTGCCAGCAGCCCCCAGCGGGGGGGCTTCTCTGGGGCCAACGTCCTGACTTTC CASSPQRGGFSGANVLTF - TRBJ2-6 TRBD2 TRBV5-4
TGCGCCAGCATGCGAGATACAGGGAACACTGAAGCTTTCTTT CASMRDTGNTEAFF - TRBJ1-1 - TRBV5-1
TGTGCCAGCTTCCGGGGACCGCCGGAAGAGACCCAGTACTTC CASFRGPPEETQYF once TRBJ2-5 - TRBV6-6
TGTGCCAGCAGCCTGAACACTGAAGCTTTCTTT CASSLNTEAFF once TRBJ1-1 - TRBV5-4
TGTGCCAGCAGCTTAACAGGGGATTCACCCCTCCACTTT CASSLTGDSPLHF - TRBJ1-6 TRBD1 TRBV7-2
TGCGCCAGCAGCTTGGGGAAGAACACGCAGTATTTT CASSLGKNTQYF - TRBJ2-3 - TRBV5-1
TGCGCCAGCAGTGAGTCAGGGACAGGCCCAAATGAGCAGTTCTTC CASSESGTGPNEQFF - TRBJ2-1 TRBD1 TRBV10-2
TGTGCCAGCAGCGTAGGGACAGGGGGCTCCTATGGCTACACCTTC CASSVGTGGSYGYTF - TRBJ1-2 TRBD1 TRBV9
TGTGCCAGCAGCTTGGCTCCCGGCTCTGGAAACACCATATATTTT CASSLAPGSGNTIYF - TRBJ1-3 - TRBV5-4
TGTGCCAGCAGCTTGGGGCACCAGAGCAATGAGCAGTTCTTC CASSLGHQSNEQFF - TRBJ2-1 - TRBV7-6
TGTGCCAGCAGTTCACGGGGAGATACGCAGTATTTT CASSSRGDTQYF - TRBJ2-3 - TRBV2
TGTGCCAGCAGTGACCAGAGGTTAGCCAAAAACATTCAGTACTTC CASSDQRLAKNIQYF - TRBJ2-4 - TRBV28
TGTGCCAGCAGCACGACAGGGTTCAGGAATTCACCCCTCCACTTT CASSTTGFRNSPLHF - TRBJ1-6 TRBD1 TRBV9